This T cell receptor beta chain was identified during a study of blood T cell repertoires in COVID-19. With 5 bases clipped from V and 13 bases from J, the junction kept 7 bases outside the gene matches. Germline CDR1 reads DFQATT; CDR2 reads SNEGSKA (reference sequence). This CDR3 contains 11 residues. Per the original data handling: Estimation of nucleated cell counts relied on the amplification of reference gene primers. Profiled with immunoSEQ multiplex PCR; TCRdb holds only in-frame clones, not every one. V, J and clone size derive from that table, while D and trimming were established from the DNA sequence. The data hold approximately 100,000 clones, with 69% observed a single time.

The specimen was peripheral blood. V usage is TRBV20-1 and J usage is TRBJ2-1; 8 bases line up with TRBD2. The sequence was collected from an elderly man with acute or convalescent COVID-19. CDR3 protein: CSAHTSGSQFF. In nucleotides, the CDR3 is TGCAGTGCTCACACTAGCGGCTCACAGTTCTTC.